These 22 T cell receptor beta chains came from one sample sequenced in a study of blood T cells in healthy people across ages. A second PCR, run for about 7 to 12 cycles, used a sample-barcoded 5' primer plus a J-beta primer mix. In TCRdb, the 5' RACE reads were re-called with MiXCR into one record per CDR3 protein. The repertoire includes about 1.4 million distinct CDR3 sequences, roughly 64% of them detected once, and about 6.3% sits in the top ten. Sequenced sample: blood. The receptor set was obtained from a young man in good health.

The chain couples TRBV2 to TRBJ2-2; D not resolved. V was trimmed by 4 bases and J by 5 bases, leaving 8 bases between them. Germline V gives CDR1 SNHLY, CDR2 FYNNEI. The CDR3 consists of 13 residues. As DNA, the CDR3 is TGTGCCAGCAGTGTAGCTCCTACCGGGGAGCTGTTTTTT. It is translated as CASSVAPTGELFF.

The chain recombines TRBV12-3 or TRBV12-4 with TRBJ1-2; 9 bases are shared with TRBD1. The V and J ends lost 3 bases and 6 bases, in that order; junction bases with no gene match: 8. The CDR3 runs 15 residues. CDR3: CASSLAGTGSDGYTF. The CDR3 DNA sequence: TGTGCCAGCAGTTTGGCCGGGACAGGGTCGGATGGCTACACCTTC.

The chain recombines TRBV6-5 with TRBJ1-2, with no clear D. Trimming stripped 6 bases from V and 8 bases from J, with 13 bases between. The CDR3 totals 12 residues. Per the germline V gene, CDR1 is MNHEY and CDR2 is SVGAGI. Here the CDR3 reads CASRERRFGYTF. CDR3 in DNA: TGTGCCAGCAGAGAACGGAGGTTCGGCTACACCTTC.

Concerning this clonotype itself: Its ends do not fully match the called genes, so a read error is possible. CDR3 DNA: TGCGCCAGCAGCCAAGAGGCGGCAGATAGCAATCAGCCACAGCATTTT. This sequence encodes CASSQEAADSNQPQHF. The chain employs TRBV4-1 and TRBJ1-5; D is uncertain. In germline, CDR1 is MGHRA, CDR2 YSYEKL. The CDR3 spans 16 residues.

This chain uses TRBV20-1 with TRBJ2-7; no firm D call. Trimming pared 7 bases from V and 0 bases from J, leaving 13 bases between. The CDR3 runs to 13 residues. CDR1 is DFQATT and CDR2 is SNEGSKA in the germline V gene (reference sequence). CDR3 sequence reads: CSVAKTGSYEQYF. For the CDR3, the DNA is TGCAGTGTCGCGAAGACTGGCTCCTACGAGCAGTACTTC.

Notes on this clonotype: One end of the junction is discordant with germline, which a read error may explain. The rearrangement uses TRBV4-1 and TRBJ2-1; no firm D call. The CDR3 is made up of 13 amino acids. CDR1 and CDR2 from the germline V gene are MGHRA and YSYEKL. The CDR3 DNA sequence: TGCGCCAGCGGCCAGGCCCGGTACAATGAGCAGTTCTTC. The encoded protein is CASGQARYNEQFF.

This clonotype was seen just once. This chain uses TRBV20-1 with TRBJ2-4; 8 bases match TRBD1. Matching the DNA end better, TRBJ2-7 makes the J call doubtful. The CDR3 extends over 13 amino acids. Per germline, CDR1 DFQATT and CDR2 SNEGSKA (reference sequence). The CDR3 nucleotides read TGCAGTGCTCAAGGACAGGGCAAACACGAGCAGTACTTC. As protein: CSAQGQGKHEQYF.

This rearrangement joins TRBV10-1 to TRBJ2-7, with 7 nucleotides matching TRBD1. In germline, CDR1 is WNHNN, CDR2 SYGVQD (reference sequence). The V gene end was trimmed by 1 base and the J gene end by 2 bases; junction bases not matched to a gene: 5. The CDR3 spans 15 residues. The DNA of the CDR3 is TGCGCCAGCAGTGAGTGGCAGGGGGTACCCTACGAGCAGTACTTC. It codes for CASSEWQGVPYEQYF.

This clonotype was seen once. The genes are TRBV5-1 and TRBJ2-4, with D maybe TRBD1 (6 bases). The J call is doubtful: the DNA matches TRBJ2-7 better. The germline V gene encodes CDR1 SGHRS and CDR2 YFSETQ. This CDR3 has 16 amino acids. The DNA for the CDR3 is TGCGCCAGCAGCTTGGATCAGGGGAGATCTTTCCACGAGCAGTACTTC. Protein: CASSLDQGRSFHEQYF.

This sequence joins TRBV7-9 and TRBJ2-5, with D perhaps matching TRBD1 (5 bases). The J call is in doubt because the DNA end fits TRBJ2-7 better. The CDR3 extends over 14 amino acids. Germline CDR1 reads SEHNR; CDR2 reads FQNEAQ (reference sequence). The chain's CDR3 is CASSLTGRPYEQYF. The CDR3, as DNA: TGTGCCAGCAGCTTAACAGGCAGACCCTACGAGCAGTACTTC.

The V and J genes are TRBV7-2 and TRBJ2-5, with 9 bases matching TRBD1. The end of the DNA fits TRBJ2-7 better, so the J call may be wrong. Germline V CDR1 and CDR2: SGHTA, FQGNSA. The length of the CDR3 is 15 residues. The CDR3 reads CASSPWDRDPSEQYF. In DNA form, the CDR3 reads TGTGCCAGCAGCCCATGGGACAGGGACCCCTCCGAGCAGTACTTC.

CDR3 region: CASSLEVTNEQFF. The CDR3 DNA reads TGTGCCAGCAGCTTAGAGGTCACCAATGAGCAGTTCTTC. This chain links TRBV7-9 with TRBJ2-1; D remains unclear. Germline V gene data show CDR1 as SEHNR and CDR2 as FQNEAQ (reference sequence). The CDR3 contains 13 residues. Trimming removed 1 base from V and 6 bases from J, with 7 bases in between.

The chain is built from TRBV29-1 and TRBJ2-5; D is ambiguous. Per germline, CDR1 SQVTM and CDR2 ANQGSEA. V was trimmed by 3 bases and J by 2 bases, leaving 7 bases between them. The CDR3 consists of 12 residues. The CDR3 bases are TGCAGCGTTGAGCCGGAACAAGAGACCCAGTACTTC. Translated: CSVEPEQETQYF.

The chain uses TRBV4-3 and TRBJ2-1; D not resolved. Trimming pared 0 bases from V and 0 bases from J, leaving 6 bases between. This CDR3 contains 15 residues. CDR1 and CDR2 from the germline V gene are LGHNA and YSLEER. For the CDR3, the DNA is TGCGCCAGCAGCCAAGATAGGACCTCCTACAATGAGCAGTTCTTC. Encoded protein: CASSQDRTSYNEQFF.

This clonotype was detected only a few times. V and J are TRBV20-1 and TRBJ2-5; possibly TRBD2 for D (7 bases). V was pared by 0 bases and J by 2 bases, with 16 bases between. Germline lookup yields CDR1 DFQATT and CDR2 SNEGSKA (reference sequence). The CDR3 length is 16 residues. The CDR3 is CSAREQHAGAQETQYF. The CDR3 DNA follows: TGCAGTGCTAGAGAACAGCATGCGGGGGCTCAAGAGACCCAGTACTTC.

Only a few counts were recorded for this clonotype. The chain uses TRBV20-1 and TRBJ1-1; D is unclear. V was clipped by 5 bases and J by 6 bases, with 16 bases between them. CDR3 length: 13 residues. Germline V gene data show CDR1 as DFQATT and CDR2 as SNEGSKA (reference sequence). CDR3 bases: TGCAGTGCTCACCCGCCTGACGCCCCTGAAGCTTTCTTT. This codes for CSAHPPDAPEAFF.

The V and J genes are TRBV5-1 and TRBJ2-1; D gene unclear. V shed 2 bases and J shed 4 bases, with 22 bases lying between them. The CDR3 is 18 residues long. Germline V lookup: CDR1 SGHRS, CDR2 YFSETQ. The chain's CDR3 is CASSFNTWESIPYNEQFF. The DNA for the CDR3 is TGCGCCAGCAGCTTCAATACATGGGAAAGCATCCCATACAATGAGCAGTTCTTC.

V is TRBV4-2 and J is TRBJ1-5; D perhaps matches TRBD1 (5 bases). The CDR3 contains 14 residues. The V gene lost 0 bases and the J gene lost 4 bases, with 7 bases spanning the gap. Germline V gene sequence: CDR1 LGHNA, CDR2 YNFKEQ. The CDR3 loop is CASSQDQGNQPQHF. CDR3 nucleotide sequence: TGTGCCAGCAGCCAAGACCAGGGAAATCAGCCCCAGCATTTT.

The chain uses TRBV2 and TRBJ1-1, with 8 positions matching TRBD1. V lost 6 bases, J lost 4 bases, and 7 bases stayed unmatched. The CDR3 spans 14 residues. Germline-derived CDR1 and CDR2 are SNHLY and FYNNEI. CDR3 sequence: CASRVTGGTTEAFF. In nucleotides, the CDR3 is TGTGCCAGCAGAGTTACAGGGGGGACCACTGAAGCTTTCTTT.

The chain joins TRBV14 to TRBJ1-4, with D unresolved. Germline CDR1 is SGHDN and CDR2 is FVKESK. This CDR3 has 16 amino acids. Trimming stripped 0 bases from V and 8 bases from J, with 16 bases between. The CDR3 nucleotides are TGTGCCAGCAGCCAAGAGCCAGCTCCCATGGAAGAAAAACTGTTTTTT. Protein sequence: CASSQEPAPMEEKLFF.

The CDR3: CASSFSGLYQETQYF. In DNA form, the CDR3 reads TGTGCCAGCAGCTTTAGCGGATTGTACCAAGAGACCCAGTACTTC. The chain uses TRBV12-3 or TRBV12-4 and TRBJ2-5, with D perhaps matching TRBD2 (6 bases). This CDR3 contains 15 residues. The V end lost 6 bases, the J end lost 0 bases, and 14 bases lay between the germline ends.

V gene TRBV29-1 combines with J gene TRBJ1-2, with 7 positions matching TRBD1. CDR1 and CDR2 (germline): SQVTM, ANQGSEA. The CDR3 runs 12 residues. Germline trimming cut 6 bases from V and 8 bases from J; bases unmatched to any gene: 9. Here the CDR3 reads CSVRLQGLGYTF. In DNA, the CDR3 is TGCAGCGTACGCTTACAGGGGCTCGGCTACACCTTC.